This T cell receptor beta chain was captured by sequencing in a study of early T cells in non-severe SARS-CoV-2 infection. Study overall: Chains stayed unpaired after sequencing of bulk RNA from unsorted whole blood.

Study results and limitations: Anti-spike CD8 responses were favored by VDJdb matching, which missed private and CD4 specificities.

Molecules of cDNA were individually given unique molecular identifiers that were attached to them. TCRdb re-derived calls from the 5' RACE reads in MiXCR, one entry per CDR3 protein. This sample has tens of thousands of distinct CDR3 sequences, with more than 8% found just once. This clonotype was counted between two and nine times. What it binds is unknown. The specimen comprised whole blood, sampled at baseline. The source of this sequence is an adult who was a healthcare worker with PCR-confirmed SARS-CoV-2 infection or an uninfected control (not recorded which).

The CDR3 loop is CASSFGTSGTYEQYF. The CDR3 region has the DNA TGTGCCAGCAGCTTTGGGACTAGCGGCACCTACGAGCAGTACTTC. This sequence joins TRBV7-9 and TRBJ2-7; 11 positions match TRBD2. In germline, CDR1 is SEHNR, CDR2 FQNEAQ (reference sequence). CDR3 length: 15 residues. J gave up 2 bases and V 3 bases, and 3 bases lay outside the gene matches.